The 14 T cell receptor beta chains in this list originate from one sample, sequenced in a study of CD8 T cells in Susac syndrome. A quantity of about 0.5 to 1 ug RNA underwent reverse transcription using random hexamers. TCRdb processed the immunoSEQ multiplex PCR reads anew with MiXCR; each CDR3 protein has one entry. The sample records roughly 170,000 distinct CDR3 sequences, 80% to 95% being singletons. Input material: CD4+ T cells from PBMCs. Receptor source: a human donor with multiple sclerosis.

This clonotype was seen only once. This chain uses TRBV18 with TRBJ1-3, with D uncertain. This CDR3 spans 13 amino acids. V was shortened by 3 bases and J by 0 bases, with 3 bases between the two germline ends. Germline V gene lookup returns CDR1 KGHSH and CDR2 LQKENI. CDR3 protein: CASSPNSGNTIYF. CDR3 in DNA: TGTGCCAGCTCACCTAACTCTGGAAACACCATATATTTT.

The chain joins TRBV5-1 to TRBJ2-1; D remains unclear. Germline values: CDR1 SGHRS, CDR2 YFSETQ. V was cut by 2 bases and J by 5 bases, with 5 bases left in between. The CDR3 loop spans 12 amino acids. CDR3 residues: CASSFPNNEQFF. Written as DNA, the CDR3 is TGCGCCAGCAGCTTCCCTAACAATGAGCAGTTCTTC.

The chain recombines TRBV5-4 with TRBJ1-6, with TRBD1 as a possible D gene (5 bases). The germline V and J ends were trimmed by 4 bases and 15 bases, with 17 bases remaining between them. The germline V gene encodes CDR1 SGHNT and CDR2 YYREEE (reference sequence). The CDR3 is 13 residues long. This chain's CDR3 is CASSHRDAGSLHF. CDR3 DNA sequence: TGTGCCAGCAGCCACCGGGACGCCGGGAGCCTCCACTTT.

The chain has TRBV12-5 and TRBJ1-1, with D possibly being TRBD1 (5 bases). With 0 bases removed from V and 5 bases from J, the gap between germline ends came to 13 bases. The germline gives CDR1 LGHNT, CDR2 FRNRAP. The CDR3 is 15 amino acids. The CDR3 region has the DNA TGTGCTAGTGGTTTGGTACTGGGGGGGAAAACTGAAGCTTTCTTT. It codes for CASGLVLGGKTEAFF. The full variable domain, its missing parts supplied by reference TRBV12-5 and TRBJ1-1, is DARVTQTPRHKVTEMGQEVTMRCQPILGHNTVFWYRQTMMQGLELLAYFRNRAPLDDSGMPKDRFSAEMPDATLATLKIQPSEPRDSAVYFCASGLVLGGKTEAFFGQGTRLTVV.

The chain uses TRBV7-2 and TRBJ1-5; D is undetermined. This CDR3 has 15 residues. The V end was cut by 1 base, the J end by 0 bases, with 7 bases between. In germline, CDR1 is SGHTA, CDR2 FQGNSA. DNA of the CDR3: TGTGCCAGCAGCTTAGACCAGTATAGCAATCAGCCCCAGCATTTT. Translated, it gives CASSLDQYSNQPQHF.

The chain uses TRBV19 and TRBJ2-6; TRBD2 is a possible D gene (5 bases). Per germline, CDR1 LNHDA and CDR2 SQIVND (reference sequence). This CDR3 is built from 15 residues. The V and J ends lost 3 bases and 0 bases respectively, with 6 bases between them. The CDR3 DNA is TGTGCCAGTAGTATTGCGGGCTCTGGGGCCAACGTCCTGACTTTC. Its protein product is CASSIAGSGANVLTF.

The chain employs TRBV28 and TRBJ1-1, with D unclear. Germline values: CDR1 MDHEN, CDR2 SYDVKM. The CDR3 spans 13 residues. The V and J ends lost 7 bases and 2 bases respectively, with 11 bases between them. Here the CDR3 DNA reads TGTGCCAGCATTCCGGCCCCCAACACTGAAGCTTTCTTT. Its translation is CASIPAPNTEAFF. The entire variable domain, with the rest obtained from reference TRBV28 and TRBJ1-1, is as follows: DVKVTQSSRYLVKRTGEKVFLECVQDMDHENMFWYRQDPGLGLRLIYFSYDVKMKEKGDIPEGYSVSREKKERFSLILESASTNQTSMYLCASIPAPNTEAFFGQGTRLTVV.

V is TRBV27 and J is TRBJ2-3; 12 bases align to TRBD2. This CDR3 is built from 15 residues. The germline gives CDR1 MNHEY, CDR2 SMNVEV (reference sequence). J lost 8 bases, V lost 7 bases, and 10 bases had no gene match. CDR3 region: CASTLAGGREGTQYF. As DNA, the CDR3 is TGTGCCAGCACCCTAGCGGGGGGGAGGGAGGGTACGCAGTATTTT.

The gene calls are TRBV24-1 and TRBJ1-5; D is unresolved. Germline assignment: CDR1 KGHDR and CDR2 SFDVKD. The CDR3 is 14 amino acids. Trimming took off 1 base at V and 4 bases at J, with 7 bases between the two ends. The CDR3 nucleotides read TGTGCCACCAGTGATTTAGGCCGAAATCAGCCCCAGCATTTT. This sequence encodes CATSDLGRNQPQHF.

The gene calls are TRBV19 and TRBJ1-1, with D hard to call. V gave up 10 bases and J gave up 0 bases, with 12 bases separating them. Germline-derived CDR1 and CDR2 are LNHDA and SQIVND (reference sequence). The CDR3 has 13 residues. The CDR3 sequence is CATSANLNTEAFF. Written as DNA, the CDR3 is TGTGCCACCTCGGCCAATTTGAACACTGAAGCTTTCTTT.

This chain uses TRBV28 with TRBJ2-7; tentatively, D is TRBD2 (5 bases). Germline V gene data show CDR1 as MDHEN and CDR2 as SYDVKM. V was cut by 8 bases and J by 13 bases, with 18 bases left in between. The CDR3 extends over 11 amino acids. The CDR3 is CASRGNEGCYF. CDR3 in DNA: TGTGCCAGCCGAGGGAATGAGGGATGCTACTTC.

The rearrangement links TRBV28 to TRBJ1-5; D is undetermined. The CDR3 contains 14 residues. The V end lost 8 bases, the J end lost 6 bases, and 17 bases lay between the germline ends. Looked up from germline, CDR1 is MDHEN and CDR2 is SYDVKM. This chain's CDR3 is CASGGVGSVQPQHF. Written as DNA, the CDR3 is TGTGCCAGCGGTGGAGTGGGCAGTGTTCAGCCCCAGCATTTT.

V and J are TRBV2 and TRBJ2-1; D may be TRBD1 (5 bases). Trimming took off 7 bases at V and 3 bases at J, with 10 bases between the two ends. Germline CDR1 is SNHLY and CDR2 is FYNNEI. The CDR3 length is 13 residues. The CDR3 here is CASTQDNYNEQFF. DNA of the CDR3: TGTGCCAGCACTCAGGACAACTACAATGAGCAGTTCTTC.

The V gene is TRBV7-2, the J gene TRBJ2-3; possible D gene TRBD1, 6 bases. The V end lost 7 bases, the J end lost 10 bases, and 15 bases lay between the germline ends. The CDR3 is 12 residues long. Germline V gene lookup returns CDR1 SGHTA and CDR2 FQGNSA. CDR3 in amino acids: CASTEQGAAQYF. The CDR3 nucleotides are TGTGCCAGCACGGAACAGGGCGCAGCGCAGTATTTT.